This T cell receptor beta chain was captured in a study of T cell responses to AZD1222 COVID-19 vaccine. Turning to this clone: Its antigen is undetermined.

General study findings and limits: Repertoire sampling was restricted to post-peak T cell response timepoints. Regions left unmutated in variants are reportedly the target of nearly half of spike-specific TCRs. Possibly, clonal diversity was underestimated; donors were largely white British and included more females. Only 6 or 7 individuals given AZD1222 were seropositive at baseline.

The germline V gene encodes CDR1 MDHEN and CDR2 SYDVKM. Trimming removed 5 bases at V and 5 bases at J, with 19 bases between. The CDR3 is 17 amino acids. Some clones are missing from TCRdb's copy, which holds only in-frame ones; the method was immunoSEQ multiplex PCR. The table has about 50,000 clones, 75% to 90% seen once. This TCR was sampled from an adult in good health. Sequencing was performed on peripheral blood, taken on day 0 of AZD1222 vaccination. This rearrangement joins TRBV28 to TRBJ1-6; D is perhaps TRBD1 (5 bases). CDR3 nucleotides: TGTGCCAGCAGTCCCGGGGACCTCCTTAAGAATAATTCACCCCTCCACTTT. Residues: CASSPGDLLKNNSPLHF.